Each of the 23 T cell receptor beta chains below was sequenced from the same sample in a study of T cell responses to AZD1222 COVID-19 vaccine. Method: immunoSEQ multiplex PCR; TCRdb's copy keeps in-frame clones and lacks some. This sample carries about 120,000 clones, about nine tenths of them seen once, and the ten largest clones take approximately 1%. The source was peripheral blood, collected on day 0 of AZD1222 vaccination. The receptors shown here come from an adult in good health.

This chain joins TRBV6-5 and TRBJ1-5; 8 bases are a match to TRBD1. Germline V gene data show CDR1 as MNHEY and CDR2 as SVGAGI. CDR3 size: 14 residues. The trim removed 6 bases at V and 1 base at J, leaving 2 bases unmatched. The CDR3 sequence is CASSRQGSNQPQHF. For the CDR3, the DNA is TGTGCCAGCAGCCGACAGGGGAGCAATCAGCCCCAGCATTTT.

The chain joins TRBV20-1 to TRBJ2-3; 10 nucleotides agree with TRBD2. The length of the CDR3 is 17 residues. V shed 3 bases and J 0 bases; nucleotides not matched to a gene: 9. Germline loops: CDR1 DFQATT, CDR2 SNEGSKA (reference sequence). This CDR3 reads CSASPYGAGGSTDTQYF. The CDR3 bases are TGCAGTGCTAGTCCCTATGGAGCGGGAGGGAGCACAGATACGCAGTATTTT.

In DNA, the CDR3 is TGTGCCAGCAGCCAAGTAGGGGGGAGTTACTATGGCTACACCTTC. This translates into CASSQVGGSYYGYTF. This chain links TRBV4-2 with TRBJ1-2; D might be TRBD1 (6 bases). Germline V CDR1 and CDR2: LGHNA, YNFKEQ. This CDR3 region has 15 residues. V was pared by 1 base and J by 3 bases, with 12 bases between.

The rearrangement joins TRBV18 to TRBJ2-7; TRBD1 or TRBD2 may be the D gene (7 bases each). There are 16 residues in the CDR3. Germline V gene sequence: CDR1 KGHSH, CDR2 LQKENI. V was clipped by 4 bases and J by 2 bases, with 18 bases between them. The CDR3 here is CASSRMPGGDPYEQYF. As DNA, the CDR3 is TGTGCCAGCTCACGGATGCCAGGGGGGGACCCCTACGAGCAGTACTTC.

The V call is TRBV11-3, the J call TRBJ2-1; 16 positions agree with TRBD2. The germline CDR1 and CDR2 sequences are SGHNT and YENEEA. The CDR3 length is 18 residues. J lost 7 bases, V lost 1 base, and 7 bases had no gene match. DNA for the CDR3: TGTGCCAGCAGCTTAGGCGGGACTAGCGGGAGGGCCCGGAATGAGCAGTTCTTC. It encodes CASSLGGTSGRARNEQFF.

This clone was detected only once. The gene calls are TRBV12-5 and TRBJ1-3; D is undetermined. The germline V gene has CDR1 LGHNT and CDR2 FRNRAP. The ends were cut back, 0 bases at V and 0 bases at J, with 15 bases in the middle. The CDR3 sequence is 18 residues long. The CDR3 is CASGLVPGSPSSGNTIYF. CDR3 nucleotides: TGTGCTAGTGGTTTGGTCCCCGGATCTCCCAGCTCTGGAAACACCATATATTTT. The complete variable domain, with remaining parts taken from reference TRBV12-5 and TRBJ1-3, reads DARVTQTPRHKVTEMGQEVTMRCQPILGHNTVFWYRQTMMQGLELLAYFRNRAPLDDSGMPKDRFSAEMPDATLATLKIQPSEPRDSAVYFCASGLVPGSPSSGNTIYFGEGSWLTVV.

This chain joins TRBV7-8 and TRBJ2-4; no reliable D call. The germline V and J ends were trimmed by 5 bases and 0 bases, with 14 bases remaining between them. Germline CDR1 is SGHVS and CDR2 is FQNEAQ. The CDR3 length is 16 residues. This CDR3 is CASSLPSGVAKNIQYF. The CDR3 DNA follows: TGTGCCAGCAGCCTCCCTTCAGGTGTAGCCAAAAACATTCAGTACTTC.

V and J are TRBV5-1 and TRBJ2-5; D assignment may be TRBD1 or TRBD2 (5 bases each). There are 13 residues in the CDR3. V shed 2 bases and J shed 5 bases, with 10 bases lying between them. Germline assignment: CDR1 SGHRS and CDR2 YFSETQ. The CDR3 DNA sequence: TGCGCCAGCAGCTTAGCAGGGACGGAGACCCAGTACTTC. This codes for CASSLAGTETQYF.

The gene calls are TRBV28 and TRBJ2-6, with a tentative D call TRBD1 (6 bases). V was cut by 10 bases and J by 0 bases, with 19 bases left in between. This CDR3 has 17 residues. CDR1 and CDR2 (germline): MDHEN, SYDVKM. The CDR3 protein is CAIDDRTRTSGANVLTF. The CDR3 coding sequence is TGTGCCATCGACGACAGGACACGAACCTCTGGGGCCAACGTCCTGACTTTC.

In nucleotides, the CDR3 is TGTGCCAGCAGTGCGGGACAGGGGGTCTCACCCCTCCACTTT. It codes for CASSAGQGVSPLHF. The V call is TRBV2, the J call TRBJ1-6; the match to TRBD1 covers 11 bases. V gave up 4 bases and J gave up 10 bases; unmatched junction bases: 3. The CDR3 spans 14 residues. Germline V gives CDR1 SNHLY, CDR2 FYNNEI.

The CDR3 loop reads CASSLLQNNEQFF. The CDR3 region has the DNA TGCGCCAGCAGCTTACTCCAGAACAATGAGCAGTTCTTC. V is TRBV5-1 and J is TRBJ2-1; no firm D call. The germline V and J ends were trimmed by 2 bases and 5 bases, with 8 bases remaining between them. CDR1 and CDR2 (germline): SGHRS, YFSETQ. This CDR3 has 13 residues.

In DNA form, the CDR3 reads TGTGCCACCCGGGACAGGGGTTACGAGCAGTACTTC. Protein: CATRDRGYEQYF. This chain links TRBV19 with TRBJ2-7; 10 nucleotides line up with TRBD1. This CDR3 region has 12 residues. CDR1 is LNHDA and CDR2 is SQIVND in the germline V gene (reference sequence). Trimming at V came to 10 bases and at J to 4 bases, leaving 4 bases not matched to a gene.

The rearrangement uses TRBV24-1 and TRBJ2-7; D tentatively reads TRBD1 or TRBD2 (6 bases each). The CDR3 runs 14 residues. CDR1 KGHDR and CDR2 SFDVKD come from the germline V gene. Trimming left V 7 bases short and J 3 bases short, with 15 bases between. The CDR3 DNA follows: TGTGCCACCAGCGGCAAGGGGGGTAACTACGAGCAGTACTTC. It encodes CATSGKGGNYEQYF.

The chain joins TRBV19 to TRBJ1-5; TRBD1 is a possible D gene (5 bases). The CDR3 runs to 17 residues. Germline assignment: CDR1 LNHDA and CDR2 SQIVND (reference sequence). The V and J ends lost 1 base and 4 bases respectively, with 17 bases between them. CDR3 sequence reads: CASSIVAGRVRNQPQHF. In DNA form, the CDR3 reads TGTGCCAGTAGTATAGTGGCAGGGAGGGTCAGAAATCAGCCCCAGCATTTT.

This clone is a singleton in its sample. This rearrangement joins TRBV10-3 to TRBJ2-2, with 8 bases fitting TRBD2. V dropped 4 bases and J dropped 1; count of bases not matched to a gene: 5. Germline V gives CDR1 ENHRY, CDR2 SYGVKD. This CDR3 is 16 amino acids long. In nucleotides, the CDR3 is TGTGCCATCAGTGTCCGACTAGCGAAGAACACCGGGGAGCTGTTTTTT. Translating gives CAISVRLAKNTGELFF.

The chain uses TRBV28 and TRBJ2-7, with 7 bases aligning to TRBD1. The CDR3 has 19 amino acids. Trimming cost V 5 bases and J 7 bases; bases outside gene matches: 26. CDR1 MDHEN and CDR2 SYDVKM come from the germline V gene. The CDR3 DNA sequence: TGTGCCAGCAGTGGACCAATTAAGACAGGGAGTTTTCAATTTTGGGAGCAGTACTTC. It yields the protein CASSGPIKTGSFQFWEQYF. The whole variable domain, filled in from reference TRBV28 and TRBJ2-7, reads DVKVTQSSRYLVKRTGEKVFLECVQDMDHENMFWYRQDPGLGLRLIYFSYDVKMKEKGDIPEGYSVSREKKERFSLILESASTNQTSMYLCASSGPIKTGSFQFWEQYFGPGTRLTVT.

This chain joins TRBV10-1 and TRBJ2-1; TRBD1 matches 11 bases. The trim removed 7 bases at V and 9 bases at J, leaving 5 bases unmatched. From germline, CDR1 is WNHNN and CDR2 SYGVQD (reference sequence). This CDR3 contains 13 residues. The CDR3 region is CASIGQGAGEQFF. The CDR3 nucleotides read TGCGCCAGCATTGGACAGGGGGCCGGTGAGCAGTTCTTC.

This clone appeared once. The chain recombines TRBV2 with TRBJ2-7; D ambiguous. V lost 4 bases and J 7 bases, leaving 8 bases between the germline ends. The germline V gene encodes CDR1 SNHLY and CDR2 FYNNEI. The length of the CDR3 is 11 residues. The CDR3 nucleotides read TGTGCCAGCAGTGTTCTAGGGGAGCAGTACTTC. It yields the protein CASSVLGEQYF.

The chain is built from TRBV10-3 and TRBJ2-7, with D uncertain. Trimming stripped 2 bases from V and 2 bases from J, with 13 bases between. This CDR3 has 15 residues. Germline V lookup: CDR1 ENHRY, CDR2 SYGVKD. The CDR3 DNA reads as TGTGCCATCAGTGAGGGCGCCTATAGTCCCTACGAGCAGTACTTC. This translates into CAISEGAYSPYEQYF.

The sample holds one count of this clone. This rearrangement joins TRBV6-1 to TRBJ2-7; no clear D. Germline V CDR1 and CDR2: MNHNS, SASEGT. V lost 0 bases and J lost 0, with 12 bases in between. This CDR3 region has 16 residues. The DNA of the CDR3 is TGTGCCAGCAGTGAAGCGTCGTACCGGAGCTCCTACGAGCAGTACTTC. Protein sequence: CASSEASYRSSYEQYF.

The V call is TRBV7-6, the J call TRBJ1-4, with a possible D match to TRBD1 (5 bases). This CDR3 has 14 residues. In germline, CDR1 is SGHVS, CDR2 FNYEAQ. The V end was cut by 1 base, the J end by 5 bases, with 8 bases between. DNA for the CDR3: TGTGCCAGCAGCTTAGGTGACAGCAATGAAAAACTGTTTTTT. Its translation: CASSLGDSNEKLFF. The full variable domain, completed using reference TRBV7-6 and TRBJ1-4, is GAGVSQSPRYKVTKRGQDVALRCDPISGHVSLYWYRQALGQGPEFLTYFNYEAQQDKSGLPNDRFSAERPEGSISTLTIQRTEQRDSAMYRCASSLGDSNEKLFFGSGTQLSVL.

The chain uses TRBV30 and TRBJ2-1, with 7 bases fitting TRBD1. The CDR3 contains 14 residues. V lost 6 bases, J lost 1 base, and 6 bases stayed unmatched. Germline CDR1 reads GTSNPN; CDR2 reads SVGIG (reference sequence). CDR3 sequence: CACHRDRSYNEQFF. The CDR3 DNA is TGTGCCTGCCACCGGGACAGATCCTACAATGAGCAGTTCTTC.

This chain joins TRBV18 and TRBJ2-1, with D hard to call. Germline CDR1 KGHSH, CDR2 LQKENI. CDR3 size: 15 residues. Trimming removed 5 bases at V and 3 bases at J, with 14 bases between. CDR3 coding DNA: TGTGCCAGCTCAATACCGATTGGCGGCTACAATGAGCAGTTCTTC. It specifies CASSIPIGGYNEQFF. Full variable domain (outside the CDR3, taken from reference TRBV18 and TRBJ2-1): NAGVMQNPRHLVRRRGQEARLRCSPMKGHSHVYWYRQLPEEGLKFMVYLQKENIIDESGMPKERFSAEFPKEGPSILRIQQVVRGDSAAYFCASSIPIGGYNEQFFGPGTRLTVL.